Each of the 30 T cell receptor beta chains below was sequenced from the same sample in a study of Ad26.COV2.S vaccination and SARS-CoV-2 variants. Noted treatment: some 20 received Ad26.COV2.S at low or high dose, single or two shots; a few received placebo; per-sample allocation not given. The study sampled participants on day 63 after the first vaccine or placebo injection. The assay was immunoSEQ multiplex PCR, and TCRdb's table has in-frame clones only and misses some. This sample has under 500,000 clones; 92% occur once, and the top ten carry 1.5% to 2%. Sequenced here: peripheral blood, sampled in a trial of Ad26.COV2.S vaccine versus placebo. The receptors derive from a person aged 18-65 years who received the Ad26.COV2.S COVID-19 vaccine or a placebo.

The V gene is TRBV7-2, the J gene TRBJ1-1; D gene unclear. The length of the CDR3 is 14 residues. V was clipped by 2 bases and J by 5 bases, with 12 bases between them. Germline V gene data show CDR1 as SGHTA and CDR2 as FQGNSA. As DNA, the CDR3 is TGTGCCAGCAGCTTAAACTCAGGACTTACTGAAGCTTTCTTT. Residues: CASSLNSGLTEAFF. Looking up the rest from reference TRBV7-2 and TRBJ1-1 gives the full variable domain: GAGVSQSPSNKVTEKGKDVELRCDPISGHTALYWYRQSLGQGLEFLIYFQGNSAPDKSGLPSDRFSAERTGGSVSTLTIQRTQQEDSAVYLCASSLNSGLTEAFFGQGTRLTVV.

This rearrangement joins TRBV11-2 to TRBJ2-7; TRBD2 matches 11 bases. The J segment lost 4 bases and the V segment lost 1 base, leaving 6 bases of the junction unmatched. The length of the CDR3 is 16 residues. In germline, CDR1 is SGHAT, CDR2 FQNNGV. The CDR3 sequence: CASSLGLAGGLYEQYF. The CDR3 DNA follows: TGTGCCAGCAGCTTAGGGCTAGCGGGGGGATTATACGAGCAGTACTTC.

The CDR3 region has the DNA TGTGCCAGCTCACCTAAATGGGGACTGGCCTGGGAAAACACCATATATTTT. Amino acids: CASSPKWGLAWENTIYF. The chain is built from TRBV18 and TRBJ1-3; D perhaps matches TRBD1 (5 bases). The V gene lost 3 bases and the J gene lost 6 bases, with 21 bases spanning the gap. The CDR3 consists of 17 residues. Per germline, CDR1 KGHSH and CDR2 LQKENI.

The chain joins TRBV5-1 to TRBJ1-5; no reliable D call. Germline V lookup: CDR1 SGHRS, CDR2 YFSETQ. The CDR3 runs 15 residues. Trimming took off 8 bases at V and 2 bases at J, with 17 bases between the two ends. In nucleotides, the CDR3 is TGCGCCAGGGTCGGCTCCGGGCGAGGCAATCAGCCCCAGCATTTT. Translation gives CARVGSGRGNQPQHF.

To note about this clone: One junction end disagrees with the germline gene, perhaps due to a read error. The V call is TRBV18, the J call TRBJ1-5; possible D gene TRBD1, 6 bases. Germline assignment: CDR1 KGHSH and CDR2 LQKENI. The CDR3 has 17 residues. The CDR3 bases are TGTGCCAGCTCCCCACGCAGGGGCACGGTTGGCAATCAGCCCCAGCATTTT. Translating it yields CASSPRRGTVGNQPQHF.

The V gene is TRBV27, the J gene TRBJ2-7; a possible D gene is TRBD2 (5 bases). CDR1 and CDR2 from the germline V gene are MNHEY and SMNVEV (reference sequence). This CDR3 spans 16 amino acids. The V end lost 0 bases, the J end lost 3 bases, and 15 bases lay between the germline ends. The CDR3 loop is CASSLSTRGHGYEQYF. CDR3 DNA sequence: TGTGCCAGCAGTTTATCTACCCGAGGGCATGGCTACGAGCAGTACTTC.

CDR3 coding DNA: TGTGCCATCAGTGATTGGGGGACAGACGCCTCAACTAATGAAAAACTGTTTTTT. Amino acids: CAISDWGTDASTNEKLFF. The chain uses TRBV10-3 and TRBJ1-4; 7 nucleotides line up with TRBD1. The CDR3 has 18 amino acids. The V gene end was trimmed by 3 bases and the J gene end by 0 bases; junction bases not matched to a gene: 10. Germline V CDR1 and CDR2: ENHRY, SYGVKD.

This sequence joins TRBV19 and TRBJ2-7; D call uncertain. Germline V gene lookup returns CDR1 LNHDA and CDR2 SQIVND (reference sequence). The CDR3 extends over 12 amino acids. Trimming took off 5 bases at V and 3 bases at J, with 8 bases between the two ends. The CDR3 DNA reads as TGTGCCAGTAGTGCAAACAGCTACGAGCAGTACTTC. Translation: CASSANSYEQYF. Full variable domain (remainder filled in from reference TRBV19 and TRBJ2-7): DGGITQSPKYLFRKEGQNVTLSCEQNLNHDAMYWYRQDPGQGLRLIYYSQIVNDFQKGDIAEGYSVSREKKESFPLTVTSAQKNPTAFYLCASSANSYEQYFGPGTRLTVT.

The chain employs TRBV7-9 and TRBJ2-3; D is unresolved. Per germline, CDR1 SEHNR and CDR2 FQNEAQ (reference sequence). Trimming stripped 0 bases from V and 0 bases from J, with 7 bases between. The CDR3 sequence is 15 residues long. CDR3 residues: CASSLASPSTDTQYF. In DNA form, the CDR3 reads TGTGCCAGCAGCTTAGCGTCGCCTAGCACAGATACGCAGTATTTT.

The chain uses TRBV6-1 and TRBJ2-5, with D maybe TRBD2 (6 bases). The CDR3 contains 14 residues. Per germline, CDR1 MNHNS and CDR2 SASEGT. Trimming removed 1 base from V and 5 bases from J, with 11 bases in between. CDR3 protein: CASSEVGGSETQYF. The CDR3 DNA reads TGTGCCAGCAGTGAAGTGGGAGGTTCGGAGACCCAGTACTTC.

The genes are TRBV7-2 and TRBJ2-1; D is undetermined. CDR1 is SGHTA and CDR2 is FQGNSA in the germline V gene. The CDR3 is made up of 15 amino acids. The V end was cut by 1 base, the J end by 4 bases, with 11 bases between. The CDR3 coding sequence is TGTGCCAGCAGCTTAGTAAAGCACAGATACAATGAGCAGTTCTTC. Amino acid sequence: CASSLVKHRYNEQFF.

This clone was found a few times. The chain is built from TRBV27 and TRBJ2-7; D uncertain. CDR1 MNHEY and CDR2 SMNVEV come from the germline V gene (reference sequence). Trimming left V 6 bases short and J 0 bases short, with 12 bases between. The CDR3 length is 14 residues. CDR3 in DNA: TGTGCCAGCAGCCTCGGACGGAGCTCCTACGAGCAGTACTTC. This sequence encodes CASSLGRSSYEQYF.

The rearrangement uses TRBV7-6 and TRBJ2-1; 10 bases align to TRBD2. Germline V gives CDR1 SGHVS, CDR2 FNYEAQ. This CDR3 is 16 amino acids long. V dropped 4 bases and J dropped 5; count of bases not matched to a gene: 8. This chain's CDR3 is CASSSPLAGGHNEQFF. The CDR3 DNA reads TGTGCCAGCAGCTCCCCCTTAGCGGGGGGCCACAATGAGCAGTTCTTC.

V and J are TRBV7-2 and TRBJ1-1, with a possible D match to TRBD1 (6 bases). The germline V gene encodes CDR1 SGHTA and CDR2 FQGNSA. The V gene lost 5 bases and the J gene lost 4 bases, with 14 bases spanning the gap. The CDR3 has 14 amino acids. Here the CDR3 reads CASSPIGGSTEAFF. The CDR3, as DNA: TGTGCCAGCAGCCCAATAGGGGGGAGCACTGAAGCTTTCTTT. Using reference TRBV7-2 and TRBJ1-1 for the parts outside the CDR3, the full variable domain is GAGVSQSPSNKVTEKGKDVELRCDPISGHTALYWYRQSLGQGLEFLIYFQGNSAPDKSGLPSDRFSAERTGGSVSTLTIQRTQQEDSAVYLCASSPIGGSTEAFFGQGTRLTVV.

The chain combines TRBV11-2 with TRBJ2-7; no definite D call. The germline CDR1 and CDR2 sequences are SGHAT and FQNNGV. V was cut by 2 bases and J by 2 bases, with 7 bases left in between. CDR3 length: 13 amino acids. The CDR3 DNA sequence: TGTGCCAGCAGCTTAAGATCCACCTACGAGCAGTACTTC. Protein product: CASSLRSTYEQYF.

This CDR3 reads CASKRGDNQPQHF. The CDR3 nucleotides are TGTGCCAGCAAAAGGGGCGACAATCAGCCCCAGCATTTT. V and J are TRBV6-6 and TRBJ1-5, with D perhaps TRBD1 (5 bases). CDR3 length equals 13 residues. Trimming removed 7 bases at V and 3 bases at J, with 10 bases between. CDR1 is MNHNY and CDR2 is SVGAGI in the germline V gene (reference sequence).

The V and J genes are TRBV19 and TRBJ1-1; D possibly corresponds to TRBD1 (5 bases). Germline lookup yields CDR1 LNHDA and CDR2 SQIVND (reference sequence). This CDR3 is built from 12 residues. V lost 6 bases, J lost 8 bases, and 13 bases lay in between. CDR3 DNA sequence: TGTGCCAGTAGAAATGGGGCGGTCGAAGCTTTCTTT. This sequence encodes CASRNGAVEAFF.

The V and J genes are TRBV6-5 and TRBJ1-6; tentative D call: TRBD1 (6 bases). The CDR3 extends over 14 amino acids. The ends were cut back, 6 bases at V and 4 bases at J, with 10 bases in the middle. Germline V CDR1 and CDR2: MNHEY, SVGAGI. This CDR3 is CASSQGRYNSPLHF. Here the CDR3 DNA reads TGTGCCAGCAGCCAGGGGCGGTATAATTCACCCCTCCACTTT.

This rearrangement joins TRBV14 to TRBJ2-7, with D possibly being TRBD1 (6 bases). This CDR3 contains 15 residues. V lost 1 base and J lost 3, with 13 bases in between. Germline lookup yields CDR1 SGHDN and CDR2 FVKESK. CDR3 sequence: CASSQVRGLVYEQYF. The CDR3 DNA sequence: TGTGCCAGCAGCCAAGTAAGGGGGTTGGTCTACGAGCAGTACTTC.

This clone was seen just once. This rearrangement joins TRBV18 to TRBJ1-1, with TRBD1 matching 8 bases. The trim removed 3 bases at V and 10 bases at J, leaving 10 bases unmatched. CDR3 length equals 14 residues. In germline, CDR1 is KGHSH, CDR2 LQKENI. The CDR3 nucleotides are TGTGCCAGCTCACCGAAGACAGGGGCAGTTGTAGCTTTCTTT. Its protein is CASSPKTGAVVAFF.

J is TRBJ2-2 and V is TRBV7-9; TRBD2 matches at 8 bases. Unmatched junction bases numbered 7, after V lost 1 base and J lost 6 bases. There are 16 residues in the CDR3. Looked up from germline, CDR1 is SEHNR and CDR2 is FQNEAQ (reference sequence). The CDR3 spells CASSLVKRGHPGELFF. In DNA, the CDR3 is TGTGCCAGCAGCTTAGTTAAGCGGGGGCATCCCGGGGAGCTGTTTTTT.

The J gene is TRBJ2-7, the V gene TRBV7-9; possibly TRBD1 for D (6 bases). Trimming took 5 bases from V and 2 from J, leaving 13 bases between them. CDR3 size: 14 residues. CDR1 and CDR2 (germline): SEHNR, FQNEAQ (reference sequence). Written as DNA, the CDR3 is TGTGCCAGCAGCCCACACACAGGGCCCTACGAGCAGTACTTC. Protein sequence: CASSPHTGPYEQYF.

The chain recombines TRBV5-5 with TRBJ1-1, with D hard to call. V was trimmed by 1 base and J by 1 base, leaving 8 bases between them. CDR1 is SGHKS, CDR2 YYEKEE, per germline (reference sequence). The CDR3 extends over 14 amino acids. The CDR3: CASSLLQTNTEAFF. The CDR3 coding sequence is TGTGCCAGCAGCTTGTTACAGACGAACACTGAAGCTTTCTTT.

This chain links TRBV7-9 with TRBJ2-1, with unresolved D. Trimming took off 5 bases at V and 1 base at J, with 12 bases between the two ends. CDR3 size: 15 residues. The germline V gene encodes CDR1 SEHNR and CDR2 FQNEAQ (reference sequence). The CDR3 here is CASSRRGESYNEQFF. The CDR3 DNA reads as TGTGCCAGCAGCCGGCGAGGAGAATCCTACAATGAGCAGTTCTTC.

The genes are TRBV28 and TRBJ2-1; 7 bases are a match to TRBD1. The CDR3 runs 16 residues. The V segment lost 2 bases and the J segment 3 bases; nucleotides outside the gene matches: 7. CDR1 MDHEN and CDR2 SYDVKM come from the germline V gene. The CDR3 region has the DNA TGTGCCAGCAGTTTAACAGGGGCTACGAGCTACAATGAGCAGTTCTTC. This gives the protein CASSLTGATSYNEQFF. Using reference TRBV28 and TRBJ2-1 for the parts outside the CDR3, the full variable domain is DVKVTQSSRYLVKRTGEKVFLECVQDMDHENMFWYRQDPGLGLRLIYFSYDVKMKEKGDIPEGYSVSREKKERFSLILESASTNQTSMYLCASSLTGATSYNEQFFGPGTRLTVL.

The V and J genes are TRBV5-1 and TRBJ2-7; weak D call: TRBD2 (6 bases). The germline V gene encodes CDR1 SGHRS and CDR2 YFSETQ. The CDR3 loop spans 14 amino acids. Trimming removed 1 base at V and 5 bases at J, with 13 bases between. This chain's CDR3 is CASSLSEGYHEQYF. The CDR3 nucleotides read TGCGCCAGCAGCTTGTCGGAGGGGTACCACGAGCAGTACTTC.

This clone showed up just once. The chain uses TRBV5-8 and TRBJ2-3; D call uncertain. This CDR3 spans 16 amino acids. Trimming removed 4 bases at V and 0 bases at J, with 15 bases between. CDR1 is SGHTS and CDR2 is YDEGEE in the germline V gene. The CDR3, as DNA: TGTGCCAGCAGCATAGAGACCGGAGTAAGCACAGATACGCAGTATTTT. Translating it yields CASSIETGVSTDTQYF.

This rearrangement joins TRBV10-3 to TRBJ1-2; maybe TRBD1 (5 bases). This CDR3 contains 13 residues. Germline CDR1 and CDR2: ENHRY and SYGVKD. The germline V and J ends were trimmed by 3 bases and 10 bases, with 15 bases remaining between them. In nucleotides, the CDR3 is TGTGCCATCAGTGATAGGGACTCCCCATTCTACACCTTC. Translating gives CAISDRDSPFYTF.

The gene calls are TRBV24-1 and TRBJ2-1; no definite D call. Trimming cost V 4 bases and J 6 bases, with 6 bases left between them. Germline loops: CDR1 KGHDR, CDR2 SFDVKD. The CDR3 runs to 12 residues. CDR3 in amino acids: CATSDPRNEQFF. The CDR3, as DNA: TGTGCCACCAGTGACCCCCGCAATGAGCAGTTCTTC.

This clone occurred a few times. The gene calls are TRBV7-2 and TRBJ1-4; D is ambiguous. Trimming left V 2 bases short and J 8 bases short, with 9 bases between. The CDR3 is 13 residues long. CDR1 and CDR2 (germline): SGHTA, FQGNSA. The CDR3 loop is CASSLSIGEKLFF. The CDR3 region has the DNA TGTGCCAGCAGCTTAAGTATAGGCGAAAAACTGTTTTTT.